This TCR beta chain was found in a study of T cell responses to AZD1222 COVID-19 vaccine. Study-level points and caveats: Among spike-specific TCRs, nearly half reportedly target unmutated variant regions.

From germline, CDR1 is GTSNPN and CDR2 SVGIG (reference sequence). The ends lost 3 bases at V and 6 bases at J; junction bases unmatched: 4. This CDR3 spans 14 amino acids. Of note for this clone: The antigen is unknown.

The method was immunoSEQ multiplex PCR; TCRdb's version includes in-frame clones alone and lacks a portion of them. The data hold 130,000 to 150,000 clones, with over 75% observed a single time. The source of this sequence is an adult in good health. The material was peripheral blood, obtained on day 0 of AZD1222 vaccination. The chain joins TRBV30 to TRBJ2-7; 14 nucleotides match TRBD2. CDR3: CAWRPGLAGVEQYF. CDR3 bases: TGTGCCTGGAGACCGGGACTAGCGGGAGTCGAGCAGTACTTC.